This entry describes one TCR beta chain. The antigen remains unidentified. This may come from a read error, since a much larger clone is one base off. Other DNA sequences in the same sample also yield this CDR3. Original analysis: For papillary thyroid cancer, a distant-metastasis classifier was constructed from CDR3 differences observed across clinicopathological groups. TCRdb re-clonotyped the PCR reads through MiXCR. None of the V and J calls come from the authors' own analysis; TCRdb made them. The sample yields approximately 86,000 clones, around 13% seen once. Germline V CDR1 and CDR2: SSHAT, FNYEAQ (reference sequence). The CDR3 is made up of 15 amino acids. The record originates from a study of metastatic and nonmetastatic thyroid tumors. Across the whole study: Repertoire comparison spanned blood and tumor or nodule tissue of malignant and benign thyroid patients. Study findings and constraints: Within blood and tumor, benign nodules reportedly had significantly lower TCR beta diversity than malignant thyroid tumors did.

Ahead of thyroid surgery, no patient had received treatment of any kind. Sequencing was carried out using tumor tissue. The TCR originated in a female donor with papillary thyroid cancer or a benign thyroid nodule (not recorded which). Some clones in this sample may be carry-over from other donors' samples. This chain joins TRBV7-7 and TRBJ2-1, with 9 bases fitting TRBD2. The CDR3 DNA reads as TGTGCTAGCAGCCCGGGACTAGCTGGAGTCGATGAGCAGTTCTTC. The encoded protein is CASSPGLAGVDEQFF.